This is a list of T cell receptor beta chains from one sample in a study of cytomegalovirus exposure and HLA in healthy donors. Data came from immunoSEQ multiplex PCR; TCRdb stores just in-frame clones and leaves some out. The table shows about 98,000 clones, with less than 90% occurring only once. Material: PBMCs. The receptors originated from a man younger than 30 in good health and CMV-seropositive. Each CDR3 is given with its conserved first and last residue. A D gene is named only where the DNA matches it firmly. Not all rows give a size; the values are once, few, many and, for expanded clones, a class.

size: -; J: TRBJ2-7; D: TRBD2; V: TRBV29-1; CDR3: CSVTGLAGGSVYEQYF; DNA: TGCAGCGTCACCGGACTAGCGGGAGGAAGTGTCTACGAGCAGTACTTC
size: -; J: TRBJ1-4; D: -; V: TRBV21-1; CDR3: CASSTDATANNEKLFF; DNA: TGTGCCAGCAGCACAGACGCGACAGCTAACAATGAAAAACTGTTTTTT
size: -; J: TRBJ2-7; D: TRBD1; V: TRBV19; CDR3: CASSLYGTGSEQYF; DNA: TGTGCCAGTAGTCTCTACGGGACAGGAAGCGAGCAGTACTTC
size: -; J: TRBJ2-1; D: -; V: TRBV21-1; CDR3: CASSKTRGGPSNEQFF; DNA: TGTGCCAGCAGCAAAACGAGGGGGGGGCCCTCCAATGAGCAGTTCTTC
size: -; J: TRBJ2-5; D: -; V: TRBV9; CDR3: CASSVGSNQETQYF; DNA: TGTGCCAGCAGCGTAGGTAGTAACCAAGAGACCCAGTACTTC
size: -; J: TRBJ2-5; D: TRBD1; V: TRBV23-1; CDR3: CASTNGTGKNKETQYF; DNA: TGCGCCAGCACGAACGGGACAGGGAAAAATAAAGAGACCCAGTACTTC
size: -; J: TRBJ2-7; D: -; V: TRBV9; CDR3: CASSVGGGINQREQYF; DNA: TGTGCCAGCAGCGTAGGGGGGGGCATCAATCAACGCGAGCAGTACTTC
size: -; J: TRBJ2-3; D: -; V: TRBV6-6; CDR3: CASSLLRGTDTQYF; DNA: TGTGCCAGCAGTCTACTCAGGGGTACAGATACGCAGTATTTT
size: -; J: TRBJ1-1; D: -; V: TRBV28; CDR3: CASRDRLNTEAFF; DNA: TGTGCCAGCAGGGACAGATTGAACACTGAAGCTTTCTTT
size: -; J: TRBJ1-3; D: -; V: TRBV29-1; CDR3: CSVEGTTGNTIYF; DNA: TGCAGCGTTGAAGGGACAACTGGAAACACCATATATTTT
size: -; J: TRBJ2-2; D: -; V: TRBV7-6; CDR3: CASSWTPNTGELFF; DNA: TGTGCCAGCAGCTGGACTCCGAACACCGGGGAGCTGTTTTTT
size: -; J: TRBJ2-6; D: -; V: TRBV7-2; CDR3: CASSLKGIGSSGANVLTF; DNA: TGTGCCAGCAGCTTAAAGGGGATTGGATCCTCTGGGGCCAACGTCCTGACTTTC
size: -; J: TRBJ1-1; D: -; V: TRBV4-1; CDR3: CASSPIEGITEAFF; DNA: TGCGCCAGCAGCCCGATTGAGGGCATCACTGAAGCTTTCTTT
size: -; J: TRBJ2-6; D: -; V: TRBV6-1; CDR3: CASSEQGFGANVLTF; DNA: TGTGCCAGCAGTGAACAGGGGTTTGGGGCCAACGTCCTGACTTTC
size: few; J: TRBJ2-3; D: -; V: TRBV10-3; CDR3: CAISDHSSDTQYF; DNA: TGTGCCATCAGTGACCACAGTTCTGATACGCAGTATTTT
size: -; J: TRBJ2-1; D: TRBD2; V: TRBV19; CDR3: CASSSGGEGYNEQFF; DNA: TGTGCCAGTAGTTCCGGGGGGGAGGGCTACAATGAGCAGTTCTTC
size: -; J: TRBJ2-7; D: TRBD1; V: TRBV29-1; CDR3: CSVTGGSGEQYF; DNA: TGCAGCGTTACAGGGGGCTCCGGGGAGCAGTACTTC
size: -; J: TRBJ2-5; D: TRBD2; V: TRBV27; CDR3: CASSSGWGGETQYF; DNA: TGTGCCAGCAGCTCCGGTTGGGGGGGGGAGACCCAGTACTTC
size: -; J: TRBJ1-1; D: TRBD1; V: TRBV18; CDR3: CASSPQGGTGNMNTEAFF; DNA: TGTGCCAGCTCACCCCAGGGGGGGACAGGAAACATGAACACTGAAGCTTTCTTT
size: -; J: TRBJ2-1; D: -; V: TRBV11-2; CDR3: CASSLDLGRAGTNEQFF; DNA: TGTGCCAGCAGCTTAGATCTAGGCAGGGCGGGAACCAATGAGCAGTTCTTC
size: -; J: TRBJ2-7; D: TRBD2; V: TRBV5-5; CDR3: CASSLPSGKYEQYF; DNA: TGTGCCAGCAGCTTGCCTAGCGGGAAATACGAGCAGTACTTC
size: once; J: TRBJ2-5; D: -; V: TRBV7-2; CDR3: CASSPLRGGLQETQYF; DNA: TGTGCCAGCAGCCCTCTCCGAGGGGGATTACAAGAGACCCAGTACTTC
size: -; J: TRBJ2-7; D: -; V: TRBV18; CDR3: CASSSRLREQYF; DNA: TGTGCCAGCTCATCCCGTCTTCGCGAGCAGTACTTC
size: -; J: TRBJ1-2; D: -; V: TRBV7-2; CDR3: CASSLVGGRYGYTF; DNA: TGTGCCAGCAGCTTAGTTGGGGGGAGGTATGGCTACACCTTC
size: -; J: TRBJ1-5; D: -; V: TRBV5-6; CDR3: CASSLGSSSGPQHF; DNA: TGTGCCAGCAGCTTGGGTTCGTCATCCGGGCCCCAGCATTTT
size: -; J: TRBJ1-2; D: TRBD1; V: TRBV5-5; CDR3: CASSRLGTGGGYTF; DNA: TGTGCCAGCAGCAGGCTCGGGACAGGGGGTGGCTACACCTTC
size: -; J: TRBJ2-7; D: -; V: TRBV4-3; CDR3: CASSQDRAGYEQYF; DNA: TGCGCCAGCAGCCAAGACAGGGCTGGCTACGAGCAGTACTTC
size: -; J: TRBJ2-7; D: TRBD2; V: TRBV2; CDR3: CASRRLASTYEQYF; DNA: TGTGCCAGCAGGAGACTAGCGTCTACTTACGAGCAGTACTTC
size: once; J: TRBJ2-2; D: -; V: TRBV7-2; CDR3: CASSLQGLTGELFF; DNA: TGTGCCAGCAGCTTACAGGGGCTGACCGGGGAGCTGTTTTTT
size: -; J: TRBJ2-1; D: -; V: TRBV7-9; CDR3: CASSLVLGGVNEQFF; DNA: TGTGCCAGCAGCTTAGTCTTAGGAGGGGTCAATGAGCAGTTCTTC
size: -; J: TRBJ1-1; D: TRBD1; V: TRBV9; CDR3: CASSETGVYTEAFF; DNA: TGTGCCAGCAGCGAGACAGGGGTGTACACTGAAGCTTTCTTT
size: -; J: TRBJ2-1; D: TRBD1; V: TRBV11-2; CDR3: CASSLGTGMLDEQFF; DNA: TGTGCCAGCAGCTTAGGGACAGGGATGTTGGATGAGCAGTTCTTC
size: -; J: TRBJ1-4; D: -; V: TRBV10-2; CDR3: CASSEQGSEKLFF; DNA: TGCGCCAGCAGTGAGCAGGGTAGCGAAAAACTGTTTTTT
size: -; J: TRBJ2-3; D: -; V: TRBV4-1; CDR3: CASSHPSLRQQPHSTDTQYF; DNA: TGCGCCAGCAGCCACCCCTCACTTCGACAGCAACCGCACTCCACAGATACGCAGTATTTT
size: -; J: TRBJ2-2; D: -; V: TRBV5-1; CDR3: CASSFRDTGELFF; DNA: TGCGCCAGCAGCTTCAGGGACACCGGGGAGCTGTTTTTT
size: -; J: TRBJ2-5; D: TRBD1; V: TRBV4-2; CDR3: CASSQDLLLGQGRETQYF; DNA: TGTGCCAGCAGCCAAGATCTTTTATTGGGACAGGGGCGGGAGACCCAGTACTTC